These 2 T cell receptor beta chains were all obtained from the same sample, sequenced in a study of CD8 T cells in Susac syndrome. After extraction with the RNeasy kit, roughly 0.5 to 1 ug of the RNA was reverse transcribed using random hexamers. Each CDR3 protein gets one entry after TCRdb re-called the immunoSEQ multiplex PCR reads with MiXCR. The data contain around 120,000 distinct CDR3 sequences, roughly 93% of them seen just once; the ten biggest clones take up 0.093%. Material for sequencing was CD4+ T cells from PBMCs. These receptors originate from a human donor with multiple sclerosis.

This clonotype was seen once. The chain links TRBV7-2 to TRBJ2-7; D might be TRBD1 or TRBD2, each matching 6 bases. Trimming stripped 0 bases from V and 5 bases from J, with 11 bases between. Germline V gives CDR1 SGHTA, CDR2 FQGNSA. The CDR3 runs 14 residues. The CDR3 spells CASSLAGGPHEQYF. CDR3 in DNA: TGTGCCAGCAGCTTAGCCGGGGGCCCCCACGAGCAGTACTTC.

The chain has TRBV19 and TRBJ2-5; D ambiguous. CDR1 LNHDA and CDR2 SQIVND come from the germline V gene (reference sequence). Trimming left V 6 bases short and J 2 bases short, with 10 bases between. The CDR3 loop spans 13 amino acids. The CDR3 coding sequence is TGTGCCAGTAGCCGAGAGAGACAAGAGACCCAGTACTTC. It translates to CASSRERQETQYF.